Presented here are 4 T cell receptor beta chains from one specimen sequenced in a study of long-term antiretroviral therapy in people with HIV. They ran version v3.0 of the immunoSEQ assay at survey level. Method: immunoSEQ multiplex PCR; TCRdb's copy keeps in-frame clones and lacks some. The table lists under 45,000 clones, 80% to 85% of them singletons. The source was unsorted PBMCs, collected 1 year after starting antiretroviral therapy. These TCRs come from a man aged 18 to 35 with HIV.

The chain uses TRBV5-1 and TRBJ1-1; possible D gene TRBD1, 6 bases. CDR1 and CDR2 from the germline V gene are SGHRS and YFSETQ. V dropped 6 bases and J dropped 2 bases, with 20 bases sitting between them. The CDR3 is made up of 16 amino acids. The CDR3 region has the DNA TGCGCCAGCACCGGAGGGGGGGCCGCCCGAAACACTGAAGCTTTCTTT. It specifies CASTGGGAARNTEAFF.

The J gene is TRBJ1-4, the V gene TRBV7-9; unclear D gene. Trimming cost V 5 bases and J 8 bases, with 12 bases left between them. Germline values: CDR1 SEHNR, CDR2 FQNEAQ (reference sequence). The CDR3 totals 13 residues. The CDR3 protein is CASSPGPYEKLFF. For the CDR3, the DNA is TGTGCCAGCAGCCCTGGCCCTTACGAAAAACTGTTTTTT.

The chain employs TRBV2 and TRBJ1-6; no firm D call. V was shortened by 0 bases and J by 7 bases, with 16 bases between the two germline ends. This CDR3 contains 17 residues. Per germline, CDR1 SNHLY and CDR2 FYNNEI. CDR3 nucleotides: TGTGCCAGCAGTGAAGCCCGAGCCCAGACGGCAAATTCACCCCTCCACTTT. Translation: CASSEARAQTANSPLHF.

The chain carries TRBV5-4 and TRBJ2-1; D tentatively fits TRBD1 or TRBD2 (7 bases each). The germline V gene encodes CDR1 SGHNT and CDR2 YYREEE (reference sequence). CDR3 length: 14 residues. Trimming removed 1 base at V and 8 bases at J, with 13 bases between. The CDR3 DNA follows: TGTGCCAGCAGCTTGAACAGGGGAGGGGATGAGCAGTTCTTC. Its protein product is CASSLNRGGDEQFF.